The present T cell receptor (beta chain) was sequenced within a study of T cell responses to AZD1222 COVID-19 vaccine. Study information: Pooling was applied to second doses at about 4 or about 12 weeks.

Sequenced by immunoSEQ multiplex PCR; TCRdb stores in-frame clones only, minus some. The sample holds about 97,000 clones, approximately 90% seen once. The CDR3 length is 15 residues. In germline, CDR1 is SGDLS, CDR2 YYNGEE. Trimming removed 6 bases at V and 0 bases at J, with 13 bases between. The receptor was derived from an adult in good health. The sequencing used peripheral blood, collected on day 0 of AZD1222 vaccination. V and J are TRBV9 and TRBJ2-1, with no clear D. The CDR3 DNA reads as TGTGCCAGCACCGCTTCTATGGGCTCCTACAATGAGCAGTTCTTC. This gives the protein CASTASMGSYNEQFF.